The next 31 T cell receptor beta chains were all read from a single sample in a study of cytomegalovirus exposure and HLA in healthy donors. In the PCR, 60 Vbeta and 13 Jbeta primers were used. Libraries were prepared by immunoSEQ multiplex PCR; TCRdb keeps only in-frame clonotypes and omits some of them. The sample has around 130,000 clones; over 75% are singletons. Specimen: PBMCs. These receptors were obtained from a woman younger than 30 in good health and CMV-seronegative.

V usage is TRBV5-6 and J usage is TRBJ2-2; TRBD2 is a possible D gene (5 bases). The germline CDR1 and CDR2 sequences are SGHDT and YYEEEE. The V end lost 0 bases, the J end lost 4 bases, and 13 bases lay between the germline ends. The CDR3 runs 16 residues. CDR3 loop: CASSLAGDTITGELFF. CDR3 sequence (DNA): TGTGCCAGCAGCTTGGCCGGGGATACCATCACCGGGGAGCTGTTTTTT. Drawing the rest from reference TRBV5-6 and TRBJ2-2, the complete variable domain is DAGVTQSPTHLIKTRGQQVTLRCSPKSGHDTVSWYQQALGQGPQFIFQYYEEEERQRGNFPDRFSGHQFPNYSSELNVNALLLGDSALYLCASSLAGDTITGELFFGEGSRLTVL.

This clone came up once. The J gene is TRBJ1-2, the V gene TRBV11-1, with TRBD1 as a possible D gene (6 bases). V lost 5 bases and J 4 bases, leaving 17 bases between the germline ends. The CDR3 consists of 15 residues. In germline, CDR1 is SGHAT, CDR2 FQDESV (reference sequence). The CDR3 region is CASSPRLGGRYGYTF. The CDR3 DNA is TGTGCCAGCAGCCCTCGTCTGGGGGGGCGCTATGGCTACACCTTC.

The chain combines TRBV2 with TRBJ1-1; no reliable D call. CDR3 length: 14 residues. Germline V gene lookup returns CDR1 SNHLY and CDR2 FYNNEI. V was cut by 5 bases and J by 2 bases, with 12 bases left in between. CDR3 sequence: CASSWVGHNTEAFF. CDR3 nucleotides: TGTGCCAGCAGTTGGGTGGGCCATAACACTGAAGCTTTCTTT.

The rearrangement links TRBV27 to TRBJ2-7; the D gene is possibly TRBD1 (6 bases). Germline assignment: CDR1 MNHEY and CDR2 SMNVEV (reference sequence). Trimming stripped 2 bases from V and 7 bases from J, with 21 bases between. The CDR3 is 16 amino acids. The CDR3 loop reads CASSLLYAKGVGEQYF. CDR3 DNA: TGTGCCAGCAGTTTACTGTACGCAAAGGGGGTGGGAGAGCAGTACTTC.

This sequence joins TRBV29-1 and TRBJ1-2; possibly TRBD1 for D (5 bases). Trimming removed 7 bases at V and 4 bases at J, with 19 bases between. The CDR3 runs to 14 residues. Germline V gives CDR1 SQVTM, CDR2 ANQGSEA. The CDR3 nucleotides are TGCAGCGCGCCACTCGCGGGGCGAATCTATGGCTACACCTTC. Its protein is CSAPLAGRIYGYTF.

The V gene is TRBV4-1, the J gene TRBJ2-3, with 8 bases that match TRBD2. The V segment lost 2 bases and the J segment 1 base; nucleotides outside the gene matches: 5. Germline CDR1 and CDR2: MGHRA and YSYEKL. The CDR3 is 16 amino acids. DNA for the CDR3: TGCGCCAGCAGCCAAACTAACGGGAGGGGCACAGATACGCAGTATTTT. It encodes CASSQTNGRGTDTQYF.

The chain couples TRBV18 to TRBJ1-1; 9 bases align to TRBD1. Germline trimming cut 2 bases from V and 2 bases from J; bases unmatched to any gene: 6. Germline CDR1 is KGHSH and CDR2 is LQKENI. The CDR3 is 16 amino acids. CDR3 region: CASSPYWGQGNTEAFF. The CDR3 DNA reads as TGTGCCAGCTCACCATACTGGGGACAGGGAAACACTGAAGCTTTCTTT.

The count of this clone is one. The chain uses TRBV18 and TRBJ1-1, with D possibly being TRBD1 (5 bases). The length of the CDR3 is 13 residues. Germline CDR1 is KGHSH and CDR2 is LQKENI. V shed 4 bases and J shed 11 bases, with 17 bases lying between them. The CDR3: CASSQDRQQGAFF. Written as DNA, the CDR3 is TGTGCCAGCTCACAGGACCGACAGCAAGGGGCTTTCTTT.

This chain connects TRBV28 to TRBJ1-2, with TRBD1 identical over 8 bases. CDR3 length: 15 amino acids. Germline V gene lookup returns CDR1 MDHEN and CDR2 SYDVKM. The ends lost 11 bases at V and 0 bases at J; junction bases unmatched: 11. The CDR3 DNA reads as TGTGCCGCCCGGAACACAGGGGGGGCTAACTATGGCTACACCTTC. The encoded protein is CAARNTGGANYGYTF.

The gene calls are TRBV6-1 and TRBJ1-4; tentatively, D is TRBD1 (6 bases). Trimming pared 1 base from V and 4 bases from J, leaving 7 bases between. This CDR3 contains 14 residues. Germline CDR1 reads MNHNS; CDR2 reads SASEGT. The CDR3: CASSEDRVNEKLFF. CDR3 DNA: TGTGCCAGCAGTGAAGACAGGGTTAATGAAAAACTGTTTTTT.

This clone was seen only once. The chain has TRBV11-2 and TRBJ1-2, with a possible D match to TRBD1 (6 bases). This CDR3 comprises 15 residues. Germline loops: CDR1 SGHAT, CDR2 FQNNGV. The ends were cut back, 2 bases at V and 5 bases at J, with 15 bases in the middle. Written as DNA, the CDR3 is TGTGCCAGCAGCTTATATTCCAGGGGAGGGTATGGCTACACCTTC. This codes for CASSLYSRGGYGYTF.

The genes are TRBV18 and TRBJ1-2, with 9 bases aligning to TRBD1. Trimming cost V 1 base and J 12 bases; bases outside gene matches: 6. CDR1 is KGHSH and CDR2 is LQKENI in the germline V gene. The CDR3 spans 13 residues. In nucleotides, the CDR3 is TGTGCCAGCTCACCACTGGGACAGGGCGATCACACCTTC. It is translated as CASSPLGQGDHTF.

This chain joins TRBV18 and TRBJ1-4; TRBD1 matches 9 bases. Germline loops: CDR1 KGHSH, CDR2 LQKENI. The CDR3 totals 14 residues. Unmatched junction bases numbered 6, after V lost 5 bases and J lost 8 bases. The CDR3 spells CASSKGQGKEKLFF. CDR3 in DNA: TGTGCCAGCTCAAAGGGACAGGGAAAGGAAAAACTGTTTTTT.

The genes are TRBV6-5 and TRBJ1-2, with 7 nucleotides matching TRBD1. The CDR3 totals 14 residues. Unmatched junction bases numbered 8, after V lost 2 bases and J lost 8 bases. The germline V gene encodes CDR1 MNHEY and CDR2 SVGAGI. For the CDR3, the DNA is TGTGCCAGCAGTTACGACAGGGTGATTGGCGGCTACACCTTC. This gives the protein CASSYDRVIGGYTF.

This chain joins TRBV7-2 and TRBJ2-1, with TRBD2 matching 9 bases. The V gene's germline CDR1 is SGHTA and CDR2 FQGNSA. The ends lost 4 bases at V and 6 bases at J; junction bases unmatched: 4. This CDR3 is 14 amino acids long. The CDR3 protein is CASSSSGASNEQFF. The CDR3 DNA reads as TGTGCCAGCAGCTCTAGCGGGGCGTCCAATGAGCAGTTCTTC.

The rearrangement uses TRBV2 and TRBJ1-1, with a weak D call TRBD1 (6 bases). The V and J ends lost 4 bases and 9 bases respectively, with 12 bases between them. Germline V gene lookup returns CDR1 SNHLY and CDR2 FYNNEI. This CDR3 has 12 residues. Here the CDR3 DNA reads TGTGCCAGCAGTGCGGGTCAGGGGCAAGCTTTCTTT. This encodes CASSAGQGQAFF. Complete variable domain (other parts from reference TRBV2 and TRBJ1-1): EPEVTQTPSHQVTQMGQEVILRCVPISNHLYFYWYRQILGQKVEFLVSFYNNEISEKSEIFDDQFSVERPDGSNFTLKIRSTKLEDSAMYFCASSAGQGQAFFGQGTRLTVV.

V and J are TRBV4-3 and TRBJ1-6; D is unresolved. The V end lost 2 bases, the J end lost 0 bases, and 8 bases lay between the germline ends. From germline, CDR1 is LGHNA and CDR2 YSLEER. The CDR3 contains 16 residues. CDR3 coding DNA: TGCGCCAGCAGCCAACTCTCCAGCTCCTATAATTCACCCCTCCACTTT. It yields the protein CASSQLSSSYNSPLHF.

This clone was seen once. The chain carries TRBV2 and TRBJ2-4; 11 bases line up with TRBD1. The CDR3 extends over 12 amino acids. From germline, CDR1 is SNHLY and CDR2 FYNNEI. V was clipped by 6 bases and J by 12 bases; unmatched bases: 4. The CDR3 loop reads CASRGQGDSQYF. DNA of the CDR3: TGTGCCAGCAGGGGACAGGGGGACAGTCAGTACTTC. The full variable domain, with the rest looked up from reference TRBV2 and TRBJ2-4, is EPEVTQTPSHQVTQMGQEVILRCVPISNHLYFYWYRQILGQKVEFLVSFYNNEISEKSEIFDDQFSVERPDGSNFTLKIRSTKLEDSAMYFCASRGQGDSQYFGAGTRLSVL.

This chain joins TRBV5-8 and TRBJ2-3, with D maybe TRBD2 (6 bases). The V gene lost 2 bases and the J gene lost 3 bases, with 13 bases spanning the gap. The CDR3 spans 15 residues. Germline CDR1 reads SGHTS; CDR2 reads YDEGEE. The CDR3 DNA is TGTGCCAGCAGCTTAGGGGCGGGGAGTACAGATACGCAGTATTTT. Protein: CASSLGAGSTDTQYF.

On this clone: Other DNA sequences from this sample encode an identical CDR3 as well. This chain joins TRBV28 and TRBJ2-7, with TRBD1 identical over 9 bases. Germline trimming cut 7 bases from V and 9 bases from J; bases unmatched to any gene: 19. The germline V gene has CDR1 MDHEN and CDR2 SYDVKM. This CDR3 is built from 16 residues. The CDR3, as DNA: TGTGCCAGCATTACTTCCGGAACAGGGGGCGGGGCAGGGCAGTACTTC. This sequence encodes CASITSGTGGGAGQYF.

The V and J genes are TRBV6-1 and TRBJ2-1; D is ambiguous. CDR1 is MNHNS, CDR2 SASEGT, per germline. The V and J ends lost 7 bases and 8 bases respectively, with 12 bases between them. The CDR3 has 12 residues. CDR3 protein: CASMLGVDEQFF. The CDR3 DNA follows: TGTGCCAGCATGCTAGGAGTCGATGAGCAGTTCTTC.

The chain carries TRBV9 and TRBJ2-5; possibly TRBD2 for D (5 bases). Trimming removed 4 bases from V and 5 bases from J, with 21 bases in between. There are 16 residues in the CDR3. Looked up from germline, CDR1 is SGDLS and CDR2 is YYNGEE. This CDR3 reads CASSKKGPGSGETQYF. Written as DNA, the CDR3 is TGTGCCAGCAGCAAAAAAGGCCCGGGGTCAGGTGAGACCCAGTACTTC.

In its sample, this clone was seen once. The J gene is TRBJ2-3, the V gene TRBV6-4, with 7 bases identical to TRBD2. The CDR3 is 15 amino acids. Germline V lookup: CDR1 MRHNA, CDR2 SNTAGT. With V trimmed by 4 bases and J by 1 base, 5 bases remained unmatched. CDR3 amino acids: CASSAGTTGTDTQYF. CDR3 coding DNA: TGTGCCAGCAGTGCCGGGACTACCGGCACAGATACGCAGTATTTT.

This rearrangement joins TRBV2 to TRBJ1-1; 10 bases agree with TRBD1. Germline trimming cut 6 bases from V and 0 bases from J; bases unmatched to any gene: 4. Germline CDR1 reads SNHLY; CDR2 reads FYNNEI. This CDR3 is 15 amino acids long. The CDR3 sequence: CASSPGQGMNTEAFF. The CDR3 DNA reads TGTGCCAGCAGCCCGGGACAGGGGATGAACACTGAAGCTTTCTTT.

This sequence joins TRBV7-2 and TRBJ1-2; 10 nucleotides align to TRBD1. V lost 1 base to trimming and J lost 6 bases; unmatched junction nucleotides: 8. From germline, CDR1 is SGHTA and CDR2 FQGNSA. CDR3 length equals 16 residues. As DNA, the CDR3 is TGTGCCAGCAGCTTAGGACAGGGGGCTAGTATGGATGGCTACACCTTC. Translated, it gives CASSLGQGASMDGYTF.

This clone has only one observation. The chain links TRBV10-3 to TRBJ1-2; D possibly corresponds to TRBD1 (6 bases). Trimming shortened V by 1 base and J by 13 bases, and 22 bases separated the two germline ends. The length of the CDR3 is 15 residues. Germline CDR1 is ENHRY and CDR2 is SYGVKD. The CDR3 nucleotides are TGTGCCATCAGTGAGTTAATTATCGACCGGGACAAACCCACCTTC. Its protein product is CAISELIIDRDKPTF.

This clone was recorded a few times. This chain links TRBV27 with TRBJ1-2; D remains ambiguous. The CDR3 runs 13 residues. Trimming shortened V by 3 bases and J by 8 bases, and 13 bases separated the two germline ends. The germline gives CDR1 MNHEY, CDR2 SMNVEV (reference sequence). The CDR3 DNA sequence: TGTGCCAGCAGTTTCCGCGGCCCGACGGGCTACACCTTC. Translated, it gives CASSFRGPTGYTF.

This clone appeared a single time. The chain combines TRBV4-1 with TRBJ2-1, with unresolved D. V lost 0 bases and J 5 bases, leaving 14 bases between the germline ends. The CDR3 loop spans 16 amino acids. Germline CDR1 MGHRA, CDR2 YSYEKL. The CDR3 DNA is TGCGCCAGCAGCCAAGAAGGAGCAAGTGTGGACAATGAGCAGTTCTTC. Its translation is CASSQEGASVDNEQFF.

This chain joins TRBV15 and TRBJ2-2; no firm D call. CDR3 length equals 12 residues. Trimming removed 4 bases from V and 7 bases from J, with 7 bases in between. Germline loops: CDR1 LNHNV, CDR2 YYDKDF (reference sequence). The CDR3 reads CATSTPFGELFF. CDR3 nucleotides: TGTGCCACCAGCACCCCCTTCGGGGAGCTGTTTTTT.

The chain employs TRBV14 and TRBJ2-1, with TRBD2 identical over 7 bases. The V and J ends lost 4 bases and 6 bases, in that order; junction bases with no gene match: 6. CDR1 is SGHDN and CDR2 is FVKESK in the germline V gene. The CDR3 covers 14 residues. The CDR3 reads CASSRSGFVNEQFF. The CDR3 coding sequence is TGTGCCAGCAGCCGTAGCGGGTTTGTCAATGAGCAGTTCTTC.

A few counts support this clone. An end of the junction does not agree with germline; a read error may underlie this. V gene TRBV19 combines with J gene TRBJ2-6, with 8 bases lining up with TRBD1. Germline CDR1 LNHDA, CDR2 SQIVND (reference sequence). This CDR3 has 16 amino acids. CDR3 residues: CASLRWTGTGANGLTF. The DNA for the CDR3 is TGTGCCAGTCTGCGCTGGACAGGGACCGGGGCCAACGGCCTGACTTTC.